This T cell receptor beta chain was recovered during a study of T-cell reconstitution after alpha-beta-depleted transplantation in children. Overall study findings and caveats: About two months after transplant, alpha-beta T cells reportedly came from several hundred expanded graft clones. Newly produced T cells mostly provided counts and TCRbeta diversity after one year, as hyperexpanded clones declined. In some patients, recipient T cells and intrathymic progenitors surviving conditioning explained high day-60 diversity.

Trimming pared 4 bases from V and 2 bases from J, leaving 11 bases between. There are 15 residues in the CDR3. The germline V gene encodes CDR1 LGHDT and CDR2 YNNKEL (reference sequence). Unique molecular identifiers tagged the TCRbeta library. A single record per CDR3 protein comes from TCRdb applying MiXCR to the PCR reads. The sample contains 440,000 or so distinct CDR3 sequences, around two fifths of which appear only once. In its sample, this clonotype was seen many times. Its antigen remains unidentified. The receptor's source is a girl aged 2 to 9 with aplastic anemia, due to receive a stem cell transplant. Sequenced material: PBMCs, taken before TCRalphabeta/CD19-depleted stem cell transplant. The chain recombines TRBV3-1 with TRBJ2-2, with D perhaps TRBD2 (6 bases). The CDR3 DNA reads TGTGCCAGCAGCCGCGGGACGGACAACACCGGGGAGCTGTTTTTT. Protein product: CASSRGTDNTGELFF.